These 32 T cell receptor beta chains came from one sample sequenced in a study of blood T cell repertoires in COVID-19. TCRdb keeps only in-frame clones here, not all; method: immunoSEQ multiplex PCR. The sample lists 150,000 or so clones, about 90% occurring once. Material: peripheral blood. The receptors derive from a man between 45 and 60 years old with acute or convalescent COVID-19.

The genes are TRBV18 and TRBJ2-2; possibly TRBD2 for D (6 bases). Germline lookup yields CDR1 KGHSH and CDR2 LQKENI. CDR3 length: 16 amino acids. The V and J ends lost 3 bases and 3 bases respectively, with 14 bases between them. CDR3 in amino acids: CASSPPEGLYTGELFF. The CDR3 DNA sequence: TGTGCCAGCTCACCTCCGGAGGGTTTGTACACCGGGGAGCTGTTTTTT.

The chain recombines TRBV5-4 with TRBJ1-4, with 8 bases identical to TRBD1. V dropped 4 bases and J dropped 1; count of bases not matched to a gene: 12. There are 18 residues in the CDR3. CDR1 is SGHNT, CDR2 YYREEE, per germline (reference sequence). The CDR3 bases are TGTGCCAGCAGCCCTGGACAGGGACGGGTGGAAACTAATGAAAAACTGTTTTTT. It yields the protein CASSPGQGRVETNEKLFF.

The rearrangement uses TRBV7-3 and TRBJ2-3; no firm D call. Germline V gene lookup returns CDR1 SGHTA and CDR2 FQGTGA. The ends were cut back, 1 base at V and 0 bases at J, with 5 bases in the middle. The CDR3 spans 14 residues. This chain's CDR3 is CASSLMGSTDTQYF. CDR3 coding DNA: TGTGCCAGCAGCTTAATGGGCAGCACAGATACGCAGTATTTT. The full variable domain, its missing parts supplied by reference TRBV7-3 and TRBJ2-3, is GAGVSQTPSNKVTEKGKYVELRCDPISGHTALYWYRQSLGQGPEFLIYFQGTGAADDSGLPNDRFFAVRPEGSVSTLKIQRTERGDSAVYLCASSLMGSTDTQYFGPGTRLTVL.

This chain links TRBV6-1 with TRBJ2-7, with D perhaps TRBD1 (5 bases). This CDR3 has 15 residues. Trimming took off 2 bases at V and 6 bases at J, with 17 bases between the two ends. Germline V gives CDR1 MNHNS, CDR2 SASEGT. CDR3 coding DNA: TGTGCCAGCAGTGAACAGGGTCCCCAGGGCCTCGAGCAGTACTTC. Protein product: CASSEQGPQGLEQYF.

This CDR3 is CAWSIAPPGQGFEQYF. The CDR3 region has the DNA TGTGCCTGGAGTATCGCCCCCCCGGGACAGGGGTTCGAGCAGTACTTC. This rearrangement joins TRBV30 to TRBJ2-7, with 10 nucleotides matching TRBD1. CDR3 length: 16 residues. CDR1 is GTSNPN and CDR2 is SVGIG in the germline V gene (reference sequence). V was clipped by 2 bases and J by 6 bases; unmatched bases: 13.

The chain carries TRBV6-2 or TRBV6-3 and TRBJ2-2; TRBD1 aligns across 7 bases. Losses at the gene ends were 2 bases for V and 0 bases for J; bases not matched to a gene: 3. Germline assignment: CDR1 MNHEY and CDR2 SVGEGT. The CDR3 spans 16 residues. DNA of the CDR3: TGTGCCAGCAGTTACGGGGACAGCGCGAACACCGGGGAGCTGTTTTTT. Its translation is CASSYGDSANTGELFF.

This clone was recorded only once. This rearrangement joins TRBV7-9 to TRBJ1-4, with no clear D. V dropped 3 bases and J dropped 8 bases, with 25 bases sitting between them. The CDR3 spans 18 residues. From germline, CDR1 is SEHNR and CDR2 FQNEAQ (reference sequence). Here the CDR3 DNA reads TGTGCCAGCAGCTTCGCCATGAGGGCCGGAGGTTTTGGAGAAAAACTGTTTTTT. It translates to CASSFAMRAGGFGEKLFF.

The chain combines TRBV28 with TRBJ1-2; perhaps TRBD1 as D (6 bases). Per germline, CDR1 MDHEN and CDR2 SYDVKM. CDR3 length: 12 amino acids. The V end lost 6 bases, the J end lost 7 bases, and 12 bases lay between the germline ends. CDR3 DNA: TGTGCCAGCAGCGGGACAAAGGGTGGCTACACCTTC. Translating it yields CASSGTKGGYTF.

This clone has a single count. This chain uses TRBV4-2 with TRBJ1-2; D ambiguous. Germline CDR1 reads LGHNA; CDR2 reads YNFKEQ. Trimming stripped 2 bases from V and 3 bases from J, with 7 bases between. The CDR3 has 13 residues. In nucleotides, the CDR3 is TGTGCCAGCAGCCAATGGAGGGACTATGGCTACACCTTC. Its protein product is CASSQWRDYGYTF.

The CDR3 coding sequence is TGTGCCAGCAGCTTAGACGGCTGGGCCCCTTACGAGCAGTACGTC. It yields the protein CASSLDGWAPYEQYV. This chain joins TRBV7-2 and TRBJ2-7; D is uncertain. V was pared by 1 base and J by 4 bases, with 14 bases between. Per germline, CDR1 SGHTA and CDR2 FQGNSA. The CDR3 is made up of 15 amino acids.

The chain combines TRBV15 with TRBJ2-1; 8 nucleotides match TRBD1. The CDR3 extends over 15 amino acids. CDR1 and CDR2 from the germline V gene are LNHNV and YYDKDF (reference sequence). Trimming at V came to 5 bases and at J to 0 bases, leaving 3 bases not matched to a gene. The CDR3 DNA sequence: TGTGCCACCAGCTCGGACAGGGCCTCCTACAATGAGCAGTTCTTC. It translates to CATSSDRASYNEQFF.

The gene calls are TRBV15 and TRBJ2-6, with D tentatively TRBD1 (6 bases). In germline, CDR1 is LNHNV, CDR2 YYDKDF (reference sequence). There are 15 residues in the CDR3. Trimming took off 5 bases at V and 2 bases at J, with 10 bases between the two ends. In DNA, the CDR3 is TGTGCCACCAGCGCATCAGGGGCTGGGGCCAACGTCCTGACTTTC. It yields the protein CATSASGAGANVLTF.

This chain joins TRBV29-1 and TRBJ1-2, with D perhaps matching TRBD1 (5 bases). Germline V gene lookup returns CDR1 SQVTM and CDR2 ANQGSEA. This CDR3 has 12 amino acids. Trimming stripped 4 bases from V and 8 bases from J, with 14 bases between. CDR3 loop: CSVASQGGGYTF. CDR3 sequence (DNA): TGCAGCGTTGCGTCCCAGGGAGGAGGCTACACCTTC.

The chain has TRBV5-4 and TRBJ1-1; no definite D call. Trimming pared 0 bases from V and 1 base from J, leaving 4 bases between. CDR1 is SGHNT and CDR2 is YYREEE in the germline V gene (reference sequence). The CDR3 is made up of 13 amino acids. The CDR3 DNA sequence: TGTGCCAGCAGCTTGGACAGGAACACTGAAGCTTTCTTT. Translation gives CASSLDRNTEAFF. Full variable domain (missing parts from reference TRBV5-4 and TRBJ1-1): ETGVTQSPTHLIKTRGQQVTLRCSSQSGHNTVSWYQQALGQGPQFIFQYYREEENGRGNFPPRFSGLQFPNYSSELNVNALELDDSALYLCASSLDRNTEAFFGQGTRLTVV.

The chain employs TRBV28 and TRBJ1-2; no firm D call. This CDR3 contains 15 residues. The V gene's germline CDR1 is MDHEN and CDR2 SYDVKM. The germline V and J ends were trimmed by 3 bases and 8 bases, with 19 bases remaining between them. CDR3 DNA sequence: TGTGCCAGCAGTTTGGTGACGAGGGATTTATACGGCTACACCTTC. Encoded protein: CASSLVTRDLYGYTF.

This chain connects TRBV28 to TRBJ2-2; no clear D. V lost 5 bases to trimming and J lost 4 bases, with 11 bases between them. This CDR3 is 14 amino acids long. Germline assignment: CDR1 MDHEN and CDR2 SYDVKM. The CDR3 sequence: CASSRWAGTGELFF. The CDR3 DNA sequence: TGTGCCAGCAGTCGCTGGGCAGGCACCGGGGAGCTGTTTTTT.

This rearrangement joins TRBV28 to TRBJ1-2, with D hard to call. The CDR3 loop spans 12 amino acids. Germline V gene sequence: CDR1 MDHEN, CDR2 SYDVKM. The germline V and J ends were trimmed by 1 base and 10 bases, with 10 bases remaining between them. CDR3 loop: CASSLSRYDYTF. DNA of the CDR3: TGTGCCAGCAGTTTATCTAGATACGACTACACCTTC.

V usage is TRBV12-5 and J usage is TRBJ2-1; possible D gene TRBD2, 6 bases. This CDR3 is built from 14 residues. The germline V and J ends were trimmed by 4 bases and 6 bases, with 13 bases remaining between them. Germline lookup yields CDR1 LGHNT and CDR2 FRNRAP. The CDR3 DNA follows: TGTGCTAGTGGTTCCGGGCGGGGTACCAATGAGCAGTTCTTC. It specifies CASGSGRGTNEQFF.

A single count supports this clone. The CDR3 DNA follows: TGTGCCAGCAGCCACGGAGTATATAATTCACCCCTCCACTTT. Residues: CASSHGVYNSPLHF. The chain uses TRBV3-1 (or the pseudogene TRBV3-2) and TRBJ1-6; no definite D call. The CDR3 spans 14 residues. The V and J ends lost 3 bases and 4 bases respectively, with 7 bases between them. CDR1 LGHDT and CDR2 YNNKEL come from the germline V gene (reference sequence).

CDR3 sequence: CASSKQQGALGPGNTIYF. CDR3 coding DNA: TGTGCCAGCAGCAAACAACAGGGCGCGCTTGGGCCTGGAAACACCATATATTTT. The chain uses TRBV7-8 and TRBJ1-3; the D gene is possibly TRBD1 (6 bases). V lost 5 bases and J lost 2, with 22 bases in between. The length of the CDR3 is 18 residues. CDR1 and CDR2 (germline): SGHVS, FQNEAQ.

This clone was seen only once. CDR3 residues: CASSMRTGGGETQYF. CDR3 sequence (DNA): TGCGCCAGCAGCATGAGGACAGGGGGCGGTGAGACCCAGTACTTC. This rearrangement joins TRBV5-1 to TRBJ2-5; 11 nucleotides match TRBD1. CDR1 and CDR2 (germline): SGHRS, YFSETQ. The ends lost 4 bases at V and 5 bases at J; junction bases unmatched: 7. The CDR3 is 15 amino acids.

The chain recombines TRBV25-1 with TRBJ2-5; no firm D call. The length of the CDR3 is 15 residues. Germline CDR1 MGHDK, CDR2 SYGVNS. V dropped 2 bases and J dropped 4 bases, with 14 bases sitting between them. Here the CDR3 DNA reads TGTGCCAGCAGTGAAAGTCGAGAGTGGGCAGAGACCCAGTACTTC. This codes for CASSESREWAETQYF.

This clone was picked up one time. The chain combines TRBV30 with TRBJ1-6; D not resolved. The CDR3 covers 14 residues. CDR1 and CDR2 from the germline V gene are GTSNPN and SVGIG (reference sequence). V dropped 4 bases and J dropped 7 bases, with 14 bases sitting between them. The CDR3 loop is CAWNPGLVNSPLHF. The CDR3, as DNA: TGTGCCTGGAACCCCGGGTTGGTGAATTCACCCCTCCACTTT.

The chain employs TRBV30 and TRBJ1-2; D is possibly TRBD1 (5 bases). V lost 0 bases to trimming and J lost 4 bases, with 12 bases between them. The CDR3 runs to 14 residues. Germline CDR1 GTSNPN, CDR2 SVGIG (reference sequence). The DNA for the CDR3 is TGTGCCTGGAGTGTATCCAGGGCGAGCTATGGCTACACCTTC. Protein product: CAWSVSRASYGYTF.

V is TRBV7-9 and J is TRBJ2-1, with 12 positions matching TRBD2. V gave up 5 bases and J gave up 0 bases; unmatched junction bases: 8. The CDR3 has 18 residues. Looked up from germline, CDR1 is SEHNR and CDR2 is FQNEAQ (reference sequence). CDR3 region: CASSPTTSGGSSYNEQFF. Here the CDR3 DNA reads TGTGCCAGCAGCCCAACCACTAGCGGGGGGAGCTCCTACAATGAGCAGTTCTTC.

CDR3 amino acids: CASSSRARSTNEKLFF. DNA of the CDR3: TGTGCCAGCAGCTCCCGTGCCAGGTCAACTAATGAAAAACTGTTTTTT. The chain combines TRBV7-9 with TRBJ1-4; D unclear. V lost 4 bases and J lost 0, with 12 bases in between. The germline V gene has CDR1 SEHNR and CDR2 FQNEAQ (reference sequence). There are 16 residues in the CDR3.

J is TRBJ2-7 and V is TRBV6-5; the match to TRBD1 covers 8 bases. V lost 5 bases, J lost 0 bases, and 3 bases stayed unmatched. CDR1 MNHEY and CDR2 SVGAGI come from the germline V gene. There are 14 residues in the CDR3. The CDR3 here is CASSKTGGSYEQYV. In nucleotides, the CDR3 is TGTGCCAGCAGTAAAACAGGGGGCTCCTACGAGCAGTACGTC.

The chain joins TRBV10-3 to TRBJ2-1, with 9 nucleotides matching TRBD2. CDR3 size: 15 residues. The V gene end was trimmed by 5 bases and the J gene end by 2 bases; junction bases not matched to a gene: 4. Germline V gene sequence: CDR1 ENHRY, CDR2 SYGVKD. CDR3 amino acids: CAISLAGETYNEQFF. CDR3 sequence (DNA): TGTGCCATCAGTTTAGCGGGAGAGACCTACAATGAGCAGTTCTTC.

J is TRBJ2-1 and V is TRBV3-1 (or the pseudogene TRBV3-2); D perhaps matches TRBD2 (6 bases). The germline V gene encodes CDR1 LGHDT and CDR2 YNNKEL (reference sequence). This CDR3 spans 12 amino acids. V lost 3 bases, J lost 12 bases, and 12 bases lay in between. In nucleotides, the CDR3 is TGTGCCAGCAGCCACCTAGGAGGGATGCAGTTCTTC. Translation gives CASSHLGGMQFF.

The CDR3 here is CASSQGRSNQPQHF. The CDR3, as DNA: TGTGCCAGCAGCCAGGGGAGAAGCAATCAGCCCCAGCATTTT. The chain employs TRBV3-1 (or the pseudogene TRBV3-2) and TRBJ1-5; D not certain. CDR3 length equals 14 residues. Trimming removed 3 bases from V and 1 base from J, with 7 bases in between. Germline CDR1 is LGHDT and CDR2 is YNNKEL (reference sequence).

The chain couples TRBV30 to TRBJ1-1; 11 bases are a match to TRBD1. This CDR3 region has 14 residues. V lost 5 bases, J lost 11 bases, and 13 bases stayed unmatched. CDR1 and CDR2 from the germline V gene are GTSNPN and SVGIG (reference sequence). CDR3 region: CAWVPGTGGIEAFF. CDR3 nucleotide sequence: TGTGCCTGGGTACCCGGGACAGGGGGGATAGAGGCTTTCTTT.

The rearrangement links TRBV28 to TRBJ2-7, with TRBD2 identical over 15 bases. The CDR3 has 17 residues. CDR1 is MDHEN and CDR2 is SYDVKM in the germline V gene. V lost 2 bases to trimming and J lost 2 bases; unmatched junction nucleotides: 4. This CDR3 is CASSLRGLAGGTYEQYF. In nucleotides, the CDR3 is TGTGCCAGCAGTTTAAGGGGACTAGCGGGAGGAACCTACGAGCAGTACTTC.